The next 4 T cell receptor beta chains were all read from a single sample in a study of vaccination effects on CD4 cells after COVID-19. The data were produced by immunoSEQ multiplex PCR, yet TCRdb's version contains in-frame clones alone and is incomplete. The sample holds some 66,000 clones; around 80% are singletons and the top ten take about 2.4%. Culture proceeded for nine to eleven days, and CD4+ T cells were then isolated. The cohort was immunized with two doses of either the BNT162b2 or mRNA-1273 vaccine. Their recognized antigens are unknown. The sample was CD4+ T cells from PBMCs cultured without peptide, taken after COVID-19 vaccination. The source is a human donor who received a COVID-19 vaccine.

This chain joins TRBV5-4 and TRBJ1-1; D is ambiguous. Trimming took 2 bases from V and 3 from J, leaving 11 bases between them. The germline V gene encodes CDR1 SGHNT and CDR2 YYREEE (reference sequence). The CDR3 runs to 14 residues. The CDR3 region has the DNA TGTGCCAGCAGCTTCGGACTTAGGGACACTGAAGCTTTCTTT. Its protein product is CASSFGLRDTEAFF.

V usage is TRBV19 and J usage is TRBJ1-4; D gene uncertain. Germline lookup yields CDR1 LNHDA and CDR2 SQIVND (reference sequence). The CDR3 loop spans 11 amino acids. The ends were cut back, 7 bases at V and 4 bases at J, with 4 bases in the middle. The CDR3 nucleotides are TGTGCCAGTAAGAATAATGAAAAACTGTTTTTT. This sequence encodes CASKNNEKLFF. Full variable domain (remainder filled in from reference TRBV19 and TRBJ1-4): DGGITQSPKYLFRKEGQNVTLSCEQNLNHDAMYWYRQDPGQGLRLIYYSQIVNDFQKGDIAEGYSVSREKKESFPLTVTSAQKNPTAFYLCASKNNEKLFFGSGTQLSVL.

This chain uses TRBV6-5 with TRBJ1-3, with a possible D match to TRBD1 (5 bases). The CDR3 has 14 amino acids. V lost 2 bases and J lost 5, with 10 bases in between. Germline V gives CDR1 MNHEY, CDR2 SVGAGI. Here the CDR3 reads CASSYRDGRNTIYF. The CDR3 bases are TGTGCCAGCAGTTACCGGGACGGAAGAAACACCATATATTTT.

This rearrangement joins TRBV5-1 to TRBJ2-5; D possibly uses TRBD1 or TRBD2 (5 bases each). Germline lookup yields CDR1 SGHRS and CDR2 YFSETQ. This CDR3 spans 14 amino acids. Trimming shortened V by 4 bases and J by 5 bases, and 15 bases separated the two germline ends. The CDR3 region is CASSRQGDEETQYF. The CDR3 nucleotides are TGCGCCAGCAGCAGGCAGGGAGACGAGGAGACCCAGTACTTC.